This TCR beta chain was identified in a study of T-cell reconstitution after alpha-beta-depleted transplantation in children (dated by TCRdb to 2016 to 2018). Regarding the research as a whole: The study quantitatively tracked T-cell immune reconstitution after TCRalphabeta/CD19-depleted allogeneic hematopoietic cell transplantation in children using TCR repertoire profiling.

The CDR3 runs 14 amino acids, cysteine and phenylalanine included. Left in the record is the CDR3 DNA by itself, 42 bases read in frame from the first base. V is clipped by 5 bases and J by 6 bases, and the sequence between their germline boundaries is 14 bases long. CDR1 MNHEY and CDR2 SMNVEV were looked up in the germline V gene (reference sequence). Taken with the paper, the label for treatment or condition translates to: allogeneic hematopoietic cell transplantation with graft depleted of TCRalphabeta T cells and CD19 B cells. The transplant recipients were children given TCRalphabeta/CD19-depleted allogeneic hematopoietic cell grafts. Libraries were constructed by PCR. The sequencer was an Illumina HiSeq 2500. Molecular barcoding was employed in the preparation of TCR libraries, with unique molecular identifiers being used to normalize TCRbeta repertoire quantification. The public reads were quality trimmed at Q25 with fastp and then assembled into clones with MiXCR by TCRdb, keeping productive beta chains. Each CDR3 protein appears once, grouped with its most common genes and DNA. The sample table lists around 500,000 distinct CDR3 sequences, 20% to 25% of them with a count of one. The ten largest clones represent about 14% of the sample.

There are a few counts of this clonotype. This clone's antigen is unknown. No qualities accompany the bases; no much larger clone lies one base away. The full study reports these points: The apparently early recovery of alphabetaT-cell counts about two months after transplant reportedly depended on only several hundred rapidly expanded clones that came from non-depleted graft cells. The high TCRbeta diversity at day 60 in some patients was ascribed to recipient T cells and intrathymic progenitors that had survived conditioning. Over subsequent months, a decline in hyperexpanded clone frequencies was noted, and after one year, T-cell counts and TCRbeta diversity were mostly ascribed to newly produced T cells.

The rearranged segments are TRBV27 and TRBJ2-1; tentative D gene TRBD1, with 6 bases matching. This TCR was sampled from a boy under two years old who had a stem cell transplant for acute myeloid leukemia, so the T cells may come from the graft donor. Source: PBMCs, mostly from graft donor cells, taken 360 days after TCRalphabeta/CD19-depleted stem cell transplant. The DNA sequence is TGTGCCAGCAGTCCCTGGACAGATCCCAATGAGCAGTTCTTC. The translation is CASSPWTDPNEQFF.